This T cell receptor (beta chain) was documented in a study of blood T cell repertoires in COVID-19. The V end was cut by 2 bases, the J end by 5 bases, with 10 bases between. This CDR3 region has 14 residues. Germline-derived CDR1 and CDR2 are MNHNY and SVGAGI (reference sequence). This table comes from immunoSEQ multiplex PCR, and its TCRdb copy is limited to in-frame clones, with some not included. Of some 97,000 clones listed, around four fifths are singletons. The source is a woman in her 70s with acute or convalescent COVID-19. The specimen sequenced was peripheral blood. The rearrangement links TRBV6-6 to TRBJ2-1; D gene ambiguous. CDR3 protein: CASSYLSENNEQFF. The DNA for the CDR3 is TGTGCCAGCAGTTACCTTTCAGAAAACAATGAGCAGTTCTTC.